Listed below are T cell receptor beta chains from one sample, sequenced in a study of T cells after yellow fever vaccination. Each CDR3 protein is one row after TCRdb ran MiXCR on the 5' RACE reads. The sample has some 390,000 distinct CDR3 sequences; more than 5.5% are singletons. The sequences come from PBMCs, collected 5 days after the yellow fever booster vaccination. These receptors were taken from a young man who received the YFV17D yellow fever vaccine. CDR3s leave out the opening cysteine and the closing phenylalanine or tryptophan. Expanded clones get a size class; other rows say once, few or many, or leave the size out.

V gene	J gene	clone size	CDR3 protein
TRBV25-1	TRBJ2-7	few	ASSEHPGSVQY
TRBV7-9	TRBJ2-3	few	ASSVERTDTQY
TRBV27	TRBJ2-7	few	ASSLQTGEQY
TRBV2	TRBJ2-2	many	ASSQSGYTGELF
TRBV13	TRBJ2-3	few	ASSLRLAGVTDTQY
TRBV20-1	TRBJ2-6	NA	SATVLSSGANVLT
TRBV2	TRBJ2-5	NA	ASSEARAGQETQY
TRBV12-3/TRBV12-4	TRBJ2-5	NA	ASSLAGRRETQY
TRBV20-1	TRBJ2-7	NA	SVLRSSYEQY
TRBV5-1	TRBJ2-1	many	ASSFLGSPNEQF
TRBV5-3	TRBJ2-1	few	ARRGEVTSGYNEQF
TRBV5-6	TRBJ2-7	NA	ASSASEQY